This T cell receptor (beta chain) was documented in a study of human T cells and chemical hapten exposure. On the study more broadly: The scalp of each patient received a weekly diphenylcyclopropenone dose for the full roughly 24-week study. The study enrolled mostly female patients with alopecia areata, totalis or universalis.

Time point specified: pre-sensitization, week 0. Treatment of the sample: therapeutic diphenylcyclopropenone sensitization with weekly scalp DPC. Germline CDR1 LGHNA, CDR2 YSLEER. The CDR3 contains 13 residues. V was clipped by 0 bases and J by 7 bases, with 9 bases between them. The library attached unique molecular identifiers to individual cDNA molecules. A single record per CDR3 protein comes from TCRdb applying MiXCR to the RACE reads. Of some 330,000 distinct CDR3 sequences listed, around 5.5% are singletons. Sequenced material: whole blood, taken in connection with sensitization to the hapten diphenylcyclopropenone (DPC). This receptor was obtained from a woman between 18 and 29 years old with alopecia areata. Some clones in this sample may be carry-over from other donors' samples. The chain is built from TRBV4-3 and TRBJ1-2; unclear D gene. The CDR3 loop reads CASSQDLESGYTF. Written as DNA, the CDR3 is TGCGCCAGCAGCCAAGATTTAGAGTCTGGCTACACCTTC.